The T cell receptor (beta chain) described here comes from a study of blood T cell repertoires in COVID-19 (dated by TCRdb to about 2020). Describing the broader study: The collaborator samples originated in the United States, Italy and Spain and spanned the acute and convalescent phases of COVID-19. The repertoires were released in a freely available public database intended as a resource for research on the immune response to SARS-CoV-2. Where available, HLA class I and class II types were obtained from metadata supplied by the sample provider rather than from assay-based typing. Sample metadata almost always included a de-identified subject ID, COVID-19 status, age in years and sex. The dataset comprised deeply sampled blood TCRbeta repertoires from subjects exposed to, actively infected with, or recovered from COVID-19. The prospective study material was composed of cDNA or gDNA derived from T cells, B-cell-depleted T cells, or PBMCs. Samples were obtained from the ongoing ImmuneRACE study (first 160 participants) and from roughly 1,300 subjects provided by 6 global collaborators. The full study reports these points: Clinical and demographic metadata were provided uncurated, with the amount varying by source and participant.

Cut back by 5 bases and 5 bases, the V and J ends lie 10 bases apart. The germline V gene yields SGHVS for CDR1 and FQNEAQ for CDR2. The CDR3 runs 12 amino acids, cysteine and phenylalanine included. The read is trimmed to its CDR3 DNA, 36 bases read in frame from base 1. TCRbeta CDR3 regions were amplified from genomic DNA by means of the immunoSEQ Assay, a bias-controlled multiplex PCR. In the authors' own workflow: Nucleated cell counts per sample were estimated from amplification of reference gene primers within the assay. To quantify the absolute abundance of each unique TCRbeta CDR3 rearrangement, sequence reads were collapsed and filtered. For each sample, productive Simpson clonality was calculated as the square root of Simpson's diversity index over productive rearrangements. The clones in this table, taken by TCRdb from immuneACCESS, are in-frame only. Not every clone is retained; where verified, under half of the shortfall comes from an unresolved V gene, and the cause of the rest is unknown. V, J and clone size are taken as reported in that table, and D and trimming were inferred from the DNA itself. A total of about 23,000 clones appear in this sample, around 90% of them only once. The biggest ten clones account for under 6.5% of the sample.

Each collaborating institution followed its own protocols to collect whole blood in K2EDTA tubes. Collaborator samples were shipped for TCRbeta analysis as frozen whole blood, isolated PBMCs, or DNA extracted from either sample type. This clone was seen more than once but under ten times. Its antigen is not yet known. No qualities accompany the bases; no much larger clone lies one base away. The sample taken for sequencing was peripheral blood. The rearranged segments are TRBV7-8 and TRBJ2-7; the D gene is perhaps TRBD1, from 5 matching bases. This clonotype was sampled from a woman aged 80 or over with active COVID-19. The CDR3 sequence is CASSLRGHEQYF. The DNA is as follows: TGTGCCAGCAGCCTTAGGGGCCACGAGCAGTACTTC.